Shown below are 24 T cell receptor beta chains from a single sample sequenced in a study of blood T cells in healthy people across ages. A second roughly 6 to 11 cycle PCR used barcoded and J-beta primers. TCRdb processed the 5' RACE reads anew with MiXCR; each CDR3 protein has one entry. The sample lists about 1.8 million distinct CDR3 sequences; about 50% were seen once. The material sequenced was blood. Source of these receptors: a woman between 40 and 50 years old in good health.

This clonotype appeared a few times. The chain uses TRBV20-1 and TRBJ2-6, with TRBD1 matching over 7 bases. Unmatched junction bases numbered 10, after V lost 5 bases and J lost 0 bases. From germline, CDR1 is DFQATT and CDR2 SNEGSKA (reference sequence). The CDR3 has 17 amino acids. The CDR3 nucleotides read TGCAGTGCTCCCTTGGGGACAGCAGACTCTGGGGCCAACGTCCTGACTTTC. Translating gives CSAPLGTADSGANVLTF.

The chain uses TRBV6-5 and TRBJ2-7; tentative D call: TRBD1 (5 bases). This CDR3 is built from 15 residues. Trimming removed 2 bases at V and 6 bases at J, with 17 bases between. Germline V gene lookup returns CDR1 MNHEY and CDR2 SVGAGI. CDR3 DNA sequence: TGTGCCAGCAGTTACCCACTGGGGCAGGGTGCCGAGCAGTACTTC. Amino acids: CASSYPLGQGAEQYF.

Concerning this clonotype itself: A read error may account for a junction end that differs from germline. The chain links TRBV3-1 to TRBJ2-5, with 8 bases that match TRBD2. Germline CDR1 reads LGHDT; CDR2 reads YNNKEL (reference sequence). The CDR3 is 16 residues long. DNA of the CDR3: TGTGCCAGCAGCCCTAAGCGGGGGAGAGGGCAAGAGACCCAGTATTTC. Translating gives CASSPKRGRGQETQYF.

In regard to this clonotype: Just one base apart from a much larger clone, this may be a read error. CDR3 protein: CSVERDRPYEQYF. As DNA, the CDR3 is TGCAGCGTTGAAAGAGACAGACCCTACGAGCAGTACTTC. The chain recombines TRBV29-1 with TRBJ2-7; D perhaps matches TRBD1 (5 bases). Germline V gives CDR1 SQVTM, CDR2 ANQGSEA. The V gene lost 2 bases and the J gene lost 2 bases, with 10 bases spanning the gap. The CDR3 has 13 residues.

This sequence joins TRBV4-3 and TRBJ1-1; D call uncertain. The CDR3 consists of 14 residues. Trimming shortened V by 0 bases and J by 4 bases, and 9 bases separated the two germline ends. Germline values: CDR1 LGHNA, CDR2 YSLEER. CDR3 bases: TGCGCCAGCAGCCAAGAAGGTCTTTTCACTGAAGCTTTCTTT. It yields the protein CASSQEGLFTEAFF.

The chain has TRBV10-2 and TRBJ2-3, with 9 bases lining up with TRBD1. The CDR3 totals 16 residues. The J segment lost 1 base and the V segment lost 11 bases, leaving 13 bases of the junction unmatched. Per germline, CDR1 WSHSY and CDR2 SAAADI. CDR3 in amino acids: CAGTGGETSGTDTQYF. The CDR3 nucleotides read TGCGCCGGCACAGGGGGCGAAACGTCTGGCACAGATACGCAGTATTTT.

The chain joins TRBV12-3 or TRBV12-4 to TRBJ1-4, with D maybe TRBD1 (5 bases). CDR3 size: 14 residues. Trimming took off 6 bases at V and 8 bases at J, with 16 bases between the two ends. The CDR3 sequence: CASSPGGNWEKLFF. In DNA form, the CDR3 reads TGTGCCAGCAGCCCCGGGGGAAATTGGGAAAAACTGTTTTTT.

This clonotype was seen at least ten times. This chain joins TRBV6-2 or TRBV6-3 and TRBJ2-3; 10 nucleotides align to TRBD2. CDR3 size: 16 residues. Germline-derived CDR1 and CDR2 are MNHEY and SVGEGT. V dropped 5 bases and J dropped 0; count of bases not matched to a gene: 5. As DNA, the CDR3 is TGTGCCAGCAGTCGAGGACTAGCGGCTAGCACAGATACGCAGTATTTT. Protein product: CASSRGLAASTDTQYF.

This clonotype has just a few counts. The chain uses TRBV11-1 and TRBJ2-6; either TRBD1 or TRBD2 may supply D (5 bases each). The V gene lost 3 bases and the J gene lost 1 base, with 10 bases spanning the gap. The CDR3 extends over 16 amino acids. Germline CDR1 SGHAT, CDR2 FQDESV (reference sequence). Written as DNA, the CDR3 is TGTGCCAGCAGCTTTGGGGGAATTTCTGGGGCCAACGTCCTGACTTTC. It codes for CASSFGGISGANVLTF.

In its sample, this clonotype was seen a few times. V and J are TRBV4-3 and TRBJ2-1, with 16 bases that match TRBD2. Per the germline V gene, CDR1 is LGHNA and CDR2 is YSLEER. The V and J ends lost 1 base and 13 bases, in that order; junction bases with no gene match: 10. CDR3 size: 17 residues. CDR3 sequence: CASSQVPPGLAGGPQFF. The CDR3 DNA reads TGCGCCAGCAGCCAAGTCCCTCCGGGACTAGCGGGGGGGCCTCAGTTCTTC.

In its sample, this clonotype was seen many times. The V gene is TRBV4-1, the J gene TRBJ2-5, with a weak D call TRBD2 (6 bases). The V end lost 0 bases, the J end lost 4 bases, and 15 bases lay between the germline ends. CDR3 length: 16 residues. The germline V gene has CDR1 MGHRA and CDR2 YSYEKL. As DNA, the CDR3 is TGCGCCAGCAGCCAAGAATTCCGCCTGGGAGGAGAGACCCAGTACTTC. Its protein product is CASSQEFRLGGETQYF.

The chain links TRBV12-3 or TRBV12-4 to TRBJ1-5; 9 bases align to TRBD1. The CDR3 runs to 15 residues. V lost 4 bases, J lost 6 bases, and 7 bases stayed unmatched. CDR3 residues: CASSSPGQGAQPQHF. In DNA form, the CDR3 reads TGTGCCAGCAGTTCGCCGGGACAGGGAGCTCAGCCCCAGCATTTT.

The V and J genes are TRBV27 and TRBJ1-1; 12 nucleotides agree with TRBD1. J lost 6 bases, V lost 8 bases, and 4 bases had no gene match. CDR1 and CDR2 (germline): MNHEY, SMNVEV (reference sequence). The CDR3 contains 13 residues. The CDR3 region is CASGDRGRAEAFF. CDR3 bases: TGTGCCAGCGGGGACAGGGGGCGGGCTGAAGCTTTCTTT.

CDR3 sequence: CASSDLTVATYEQYF. In DNA, the CDR3 is TGTGCCAGCAGTGACCTGACGGTCGCTACCTACGAGCAGTACTTC. The rearrangement joins TRBV28 to TRBJ2-7, with D uncertain. V lost 5 bases to trimming and J lost 2 bases, with 16 bases between them. The germline gives CDR1 MDHEN, CDR2 SYDVKM. The CDR3 extends over 15 amino acids.

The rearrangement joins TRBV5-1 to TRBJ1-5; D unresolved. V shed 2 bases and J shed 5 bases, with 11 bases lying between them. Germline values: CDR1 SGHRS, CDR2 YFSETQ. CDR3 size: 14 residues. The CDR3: CASSFYVGDQPQHF. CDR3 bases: TGCGCCAGCAGCTTCTACGTAGGAGATCAGCCCCAGCATTTT.

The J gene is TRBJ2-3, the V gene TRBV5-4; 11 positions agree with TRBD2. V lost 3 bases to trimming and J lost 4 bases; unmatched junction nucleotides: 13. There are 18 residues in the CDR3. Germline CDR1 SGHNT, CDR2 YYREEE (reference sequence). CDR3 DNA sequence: TGTGCCAGCAGCTGGGGAACTAGCGGGGGACGTCGTTCAGATACGCAGTATTTT. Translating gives CASSWGTSGGRRSDTQYF.

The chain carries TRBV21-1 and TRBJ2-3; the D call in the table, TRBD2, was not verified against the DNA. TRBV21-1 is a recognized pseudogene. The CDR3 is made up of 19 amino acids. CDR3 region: CASSKARKLAGGGTDTQYF. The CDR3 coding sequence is TGTGCCAGCAGCAAAGCAAGAAAACTAGCGGGGGGTGGCACAGATACGCAGTATTTT.

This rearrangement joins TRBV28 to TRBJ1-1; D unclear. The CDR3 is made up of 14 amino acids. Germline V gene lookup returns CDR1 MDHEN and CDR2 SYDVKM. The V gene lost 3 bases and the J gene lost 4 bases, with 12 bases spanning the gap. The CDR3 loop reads CASSFARLTTEAFF. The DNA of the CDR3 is TGTGCCAGCAGTTTTGCCCGGCTGACCACTGAAGCTTTCTTT.

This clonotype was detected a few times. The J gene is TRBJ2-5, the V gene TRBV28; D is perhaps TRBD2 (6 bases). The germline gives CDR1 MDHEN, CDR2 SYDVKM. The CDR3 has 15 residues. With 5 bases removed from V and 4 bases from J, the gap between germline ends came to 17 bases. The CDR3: CASSLPAGRGETQYF. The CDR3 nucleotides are TGTGCCAGCAGTCTTCCGGCGGGGCGGGGAGAGACCCAGTACTTC.

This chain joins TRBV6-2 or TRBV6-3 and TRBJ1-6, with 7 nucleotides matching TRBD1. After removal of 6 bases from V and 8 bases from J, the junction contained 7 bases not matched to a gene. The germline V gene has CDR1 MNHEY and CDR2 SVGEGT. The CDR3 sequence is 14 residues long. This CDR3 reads CASRETGSYSPLHF. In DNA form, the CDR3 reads TGTGCCAGCAGGGAGACAGGGTCGTATTCACCCCTCCACTTT.

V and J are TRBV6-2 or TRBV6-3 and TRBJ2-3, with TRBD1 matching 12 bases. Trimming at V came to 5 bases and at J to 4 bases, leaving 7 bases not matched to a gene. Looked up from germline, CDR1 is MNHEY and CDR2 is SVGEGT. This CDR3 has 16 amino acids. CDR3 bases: TGTGCCAGCAGTCAACGGGACAGGGGGCCTTCAGATACGCAGTATTTT. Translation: CASSQRDRGPSDTQYF.

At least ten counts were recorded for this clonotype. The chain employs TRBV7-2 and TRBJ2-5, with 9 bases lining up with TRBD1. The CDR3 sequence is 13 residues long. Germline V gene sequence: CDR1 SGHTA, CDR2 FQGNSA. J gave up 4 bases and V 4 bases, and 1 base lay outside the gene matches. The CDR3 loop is CASSWTGVETQYF. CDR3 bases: TGTGCCAGCAGCTGGACAGGGGTAGAGACCCAGTACTTC. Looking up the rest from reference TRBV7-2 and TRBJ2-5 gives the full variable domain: GAGVSQSPSNKVTEKGKDVELRCDPISGHTALYWYRQSLGQGLEFLIYFQGNSAPDKSGLPSDRFSAERTGGSVSTLTIQRTQQEDSAVYLCASSWTGVETQYFGPGTRLLVL.

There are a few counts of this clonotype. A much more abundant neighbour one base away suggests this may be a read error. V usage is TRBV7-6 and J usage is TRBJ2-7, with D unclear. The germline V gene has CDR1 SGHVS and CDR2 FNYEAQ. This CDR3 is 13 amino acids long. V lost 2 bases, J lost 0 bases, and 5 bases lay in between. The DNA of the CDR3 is TGTGCCAGCAGCTTAAGGGTCTCCTACGAGCAGTACTTC. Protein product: CASSLRVSYEQYF.

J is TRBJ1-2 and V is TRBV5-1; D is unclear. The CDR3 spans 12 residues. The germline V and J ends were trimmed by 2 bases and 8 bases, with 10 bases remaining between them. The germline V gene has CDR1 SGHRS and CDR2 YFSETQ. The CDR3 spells CASSLAPGGYTF. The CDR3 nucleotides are TGCGCCAGCAGCTTAGCCCCTGGCGGCTACACCTTC.